These 32 T cell receptor beta chains originate from one sample sequenced in a study of CD8 T cells in Susac syndrome. Reverse transcription of roughly 0.5 to 1 ug RNA was carried out with random hexamers. TCRdb reprocessed the immunoSEQ multiplex PCR reads with MiXCR, giving one entry per CDR3 protein. The sample gives 210,000 or so distinct CDR3 sequences, about 94% of which show up once; 0.15% is in the top ten. The material sequenced was CD4+ T cells from PBMCs. These receptors were collected from a human donor with Susac syndrome.

The CDR3 nucleotides are TGTGCCAGCAGCTTACTAGCGGGGCCGGAGGGTACGCAGTATTTT. Its translation is CASSLLAGPEGTQYF. The chain is built from TRBV27 and TRBJ2-3; 10 positions match TRBD2. This CDR3 has 15 amino acids. Unmatched junction bases numbered 11, after V lost 6 bases and J lost 8 bases. CDR1 and CDR2 (germline): MNHEY, SMNVEV (reference sequence).

This chain connects TRBV6-5 to TRBJ1-2, with a weak D call TRBD1 (6 bases). With 2 bases removed from V and 8 bases from J, the gap between germline ends came to 12 bases. The germline V gene has CDR1 MNHEY and CDR2 SVGAGI. CDR3 size: 13 residues. The CDR3 protein is CASSYQTGGGYTF. CDR3 in DNA: TGTGCCAGCAGTTACCAGACAGGAGGAGGCTACACCTTC.

The chain recombines TRBV7-8 with TRBJ1-1, with 9 bases lining up with TRBD1. The V gene end was trimmed by 3 bases and the J gene end by 0 bases; junction bases not matched to a gene: 5. The germline gives CDR1 SGHVS, CDR2 FQNEAQ. CDR3 length equals 16 residues. The CDR3 reads CASSLRDRVMNTEAFF. As DNA, the CDR3 is TGTGCCAGCAGCTTGCGGGACAGGGTCATGAACACTGAAGCTTTCTTT.

This chain uses TRBV20-1 with TRBJ1-1; no definite D call. Trimming shortened V by 5 bases and J by 4 bases, and 23 bases separated the two germline ends. CDR3 length: 16 amino acids. The germline V gene encodes CDR1 DFQATT and CDR2 SNEGSKA (reference sequence). CDR3 coding DNA: TGCAGTGCTCGAGCTAGGGCACTGGGGTTCGGCACTGAAGCTTTCTTT. This encodes CSARARALGFGTEAFF.

The chain couples TRBV6-6 to TRBJ2-2; D is uncertain. The V end lost 2 bases, the J end lost 2 bases, and 9 bases lay between the germline ends. The CDR3 has 15 residues. Germline V CDR1 and CDR2: MNHNY, SVGAGI (reference sequence). The CDR3 sequence is CASSYKGLNTGELFF. The CDR3 nucleotides read TGTGCCAGCAGTTACAAGGGATTAAACACCGGGGAGCTGTTTTTT.

The V call is TRBV12-3 or TRBV12-4, the J call TRBJ1-4; 9 bases map to TRBD1. CDR3 length: 14 residues. V gave up 6 bases and J gave up 8 bases; unmatched junction bases: 7. CDR3 in amino acids: CASSGTGTGEKLFF. The CDR3 nucleotides are TGTGCCAGCAGCGGCACCGGGACAGGGGAAAAACTGTTTTTT.

J is TRBJ2-7 and V is TRBV6-5; tentative D call: TRBD2 (5 bases). The germline CDR1 and CDR2 sequences are MNHEY and SVGAGI. The V and J ends lost 0 bases and 2 bases respectively, with 8 bases between them. The CDR3 is made up of 14 amino acids. The CDR3: CASSYSDGAYEQYF. CDR3 coding DNA: TGTGCCAGCAGTTACTCTGACGGGGCCTACGAGCAGTACTTC.

The gene calls are TRBV15 and TRBJ2-3; either TRBD1 or TRBD2 may fit D (6 bases each). Germline-derived CDR1 and CDR2 are LNHNV and YYDKDF (reference sequence). The CDR3 totals 14 residues. With 10 bases removed from V and 0 bases from J, the gap between germline ends came to 14 bases. CDR3 sequence (DNA): TGTGCCATTCGGGGGCTATCTAGCACAGATACGCAGTATTTT. Residues: CAIRGLSSTDTQYF.

The gene calls are TRBV30 and TRBJ1-1; D ambiguous. Trimming stripped 3 bases from V and 3 bases from J, with 11 bases between. Germline CDR1 and CDR2: GTSNPN and SVGIG (reference sequence). The CDR3 has 13 amino acids. DNA of the CDR3: TGTGCCTGGAGAACAACCTTGGACACTGAAGCTTTCTTT. It translates to CAWRTTLDTEAFF. Looking up the rest from reference TRBV30 and TRBJ1-1 gives the full variable domain: SQTIHQWPATLVQPVGSPLSLECTVEGTSNPNLYWYRQAAGRGLQLLFYSVGIGQISSEVPQNLSASRPQDRQFILSSKKLLLSDSGFYLCAWRTTLDTEAFFGQGTRLTVV.

The CDR3 spells CASSQEVGQVGNTEAFF. For the CDR3, the DNA is TGTGCCAGCAGCCAAGAGGTGGGACAGGTAGGGAACACTGAAGCTTTCTTT. The chain uses TRBV4-2 and TRBJ1-1; 8 bases are shared with TRBD1. Per germline, CDR1 LGHNA and CDR2 YNFKEQ. Trimming removed 0 bases from V and 1 base from J; junction bases left unmatched: 7. This CDR3 region has 17 residues.

This chain uses TRBV20-1 with TRBJ1-6; D not certain. Between the trimmed V and J ends, which lost 1 base and 10 bases, there was a span of 11 bases. The CDR3 consists of 13 residues. Germline CDR1 is DFQATT and CDR2 is SNEGSKA (reference sequence). The CDR3 loop is CSARGGGLSPLHF. The CDR3 bases are TGCAGTGCTAGAGGCGGCGGTCTCTCACCCCTCCACTTT.

CDR3 amino acids: CASRGTDTQYF. The CDR3 DNA reads TGTGCCAGCAGAGGCACAGATACGCAGTATTTT. The V gene is TRBV2, the J gene TRBJ2-3; no clear D gene. The CDR3 is 11 amino acids. V shed 6 bases and J shed 1 base, with 2 bases lying between them. Germline lookup yields CDR1 SNHLY and CDR2 FYNNEI.

The genes are TRBV5-1 and TRBJ2-2, with a tentative D call TRBD1 (6 bases). Trimming removed 3 bases from V and 1 base from J, with 13 bases in between. The CDR3 has 16 amino acids. Germline V gene data show CDR1 as SGHRS and CDR2 as YFSETQ. CDR3 sequence: CASSSIGGVNTGELFF. The CDR3 DNA sequence: TGCGCCAGCAGCTCAATAGGGGGAGTGAACACCGGGGAGCTGTTTTTT.

On this clonotype itself: One junction end does not reproduce the germline sequence, and a read error may be involved. The chain has TRBV7-7 and TRBJ2-1, with a tentative D call TRBD2 (5 bases). This CDR3 has 14 amino acids. The V gene's germline CDR1 is SSHAT and CDR2 FNYEAQ (reference sequence). The CDR3 region is CASSLDLTGSEQFF. The CDR3, as DNA: TGTGCTAGCAGCTTAGACTTGACTGGGAGCGAGCAGTTCTTC.

This chain joins TRBV18 and TRBJ1-2; tentative D call: TRBD1 (5 bases). CDR1 and CDR2 from the germline V gene are KGHSH and LQKENI. Trimming shortened V by 6 bases and J by 0 bases, and 17 bases separated the two germline ends. The CDR3 totals 16 residues. In nucleotides, the CDR3 is TGTGCCAGCTCCCGAGAACGGGGGGATGCTAACTATGGCTACACCTTC. Its translation is CASSRERGDANYGYTF.

V and J are TRBV7-2 and TRBJ1-2; possible D gene TRBD1, 5 bases. Trimming cost V 5 bases and J 8 bases, with 12 bases left between them. CDR1 is SGHTA, CDR2 FQGNSA, per germline. The CDR3 consists of 12 residues. The CDR3 DNA reads TGTGCCAGCAGCACGGCTGAGGGGGGCTACACCTTC. Its protein is CASSTAEGGYTF.

V usage is TRBV4-2 and J usage is TRBJ2-7; D might be TRBD1 (6 bases). With 1 base removed from V and 0 bases from J, the gap between germline ends came to 7 bases. Germline V gives CDR1 LGHNA, CDR2 YNFKEQ. The CDR3 contains 14 residues. Written as DNA, the CDR3 is TGTGCCAGCAGCCAAGGGACAGCCTCCTACGAGCAGTACTTC. Amino acids: CASSQGTASYEQYF.

The chain links TRBV11-2 to TRBJ2-3; D not resolved. The germline V gene has CDR1 SGHAT and CDR2 FQNNGV. The CDR3 spans 15 residues. Trimming pared 6 bases from V and 2 bases from J, leaving 15 bases between. As DNA, the CDR3 is TGTGCCAGCAGTCTAGTGGGCCATTCCACAGATACGCAGTATTTT. This sequence encodes CASSLVGHSTDTQYF.

The rearrangement joins TRBV20-1 to TRBJ1-2; the D is unclear. Germline CDR1 DFQATT, CDR2 SNEGSKA (reference sequence). V lost 3 bases and J 4 bases, leaving 12 bases between the germline ends. The length of the CDR3 is 13 residues. CDR3 nucleotide sequence: TGCAGTGCTAGCCCGACCGGAGGCTATGGCTACACCTTC. Its protein product is CSASPTGGYGYTF.

This clonotype appeared once. The chain combines TRBV7-9 with TRBJ2-3; D gene unclear. V lost 5 bases and J 0 bases, leaving 6 bases between the germline ends. The CDR3 runs 13 residues. Germline loops: CDR1 SEHNR, CDR2 FQNEAQ (reference sequence). The CDR3 DNA reads TGTGCCAGCAGCGTTACCAGCACAGATACGCAGTATTTT. It translates to CASSVTSTDTQYF.

J is TRBJ2-5 and V is TRBV3-1; D remains unclear. Germline V CDR1 and CDR2: LGHDT, YNNKEL (reference sequence). This CDR3 comprises 12 residues. V was trimmed by 0 bases and J by 7 bases, leaving 6 bases between them. CDR3 sequence reads: CASSQDKGTQYF. In DNA, the CDR3 is TGTGCCAGCAGCCAAGATAAGGGGACCCAGTACTTC.

The rearrangement joins TRBV19 to TRBJ2-5; 10 bases line up with TRBD1. Losses at the gene ends were 5 bases for V and 4 bases for J; bases not matched to a gene: 4. The CDR3 totals 14 residues. Germline lookup yields CDR1 LNHDA and CDR2 SQIVND (reference sequence). Written as DNA, the CDR3 is TGTGCCAGTAGTTTGACAGGGGGCGCAGAGACCCAGTACTTC. This encodes CASSLTGGAETQYF.

The V gene is TRBV30, the J gene TRBJ1-6; no reliable D call. There are 17 residues in the CDR3. With 2 bases removed from V and 7 bases from J, the gap between germline ends came to 21 bases. The V gene's germline CDR1 is GTSNPN and CDR2 SVGIG (reference sequence). In DNA form, the CDR3 reads TGTGCCTGGAGTCAACATTCCGGACTAGTCGGCAATTCACCCCTCCACTTT. Amino acids: CAWSQHSGLVGNSPLHF.

The chain employs TRBV6-5 and TRBJ1-2; no definite D call. The CDR3 extends over 13 amino acids. Germline lookup yields CDR1 MNHEY and CDR2 SVGAGI. The V gene lost 6 bases and the J gene lost 3 bases, with 11 bases spanning the gap. CDR3 in DNA: TGTGCCAGCAGCCCCCAGCCGGACTATGGCTACACCTTC. It is translated as CASSPQPDYGYTF.

This chain joins TRBV19 and TRBJ1-2, with D uncertain. Germline assignment: CDR1 LNHDA and CDR2 SQIVND (reference sequence). V lost 2 bases, J lost 8 bases, and 12 bases lay in between. There are 13 residues in the CDR3. CDR3 sequence reads: CASSIRGDQGYTF. The CDR3 nucleotides read TGTGCCAGTAGTATACGCGGGGATCAGGGCTACACCTTC.

This clonotype appeared once. The chain carries TRBV30 and TRBJ1-1; D remains unclear. Germline CDR1 and CDR2: GTSNPN and SVGIG (reference sequence). The CDR3 is 12 amino acids. The V and J ends lost 0 bases and 11 bases respectively, with 13 bases between them. The CDR3 here is CAWSVERGRAFF. The CDR3 nucleotides are TGTGCCTGGAGTGTAGAGAGAGGGAGGGCTTTCTTT.

The chain carries TRBV15 and TRBJ2-6, with D unclear. Deletions cut 1 base from V and 2 bases from J, with 9 bases between. The CDR3 is 16 residues long. Germline CDR1 reads LNHNV; CDR2 reads YYDKDF (reference sequence). DNA of the CDR3: TGTGCCACCAGCAGAGGAAAGGGCGCTGGGGCCAACGTCCTGACTTTC. This sequence encodes CATSRGKGAGANVLTF.

The chain is built from TRBV28 and TRBJ2-1; possibly TRBD1 for D (5 bases). Trimming took off 7 bases at V and 7 bases at J, with 17 bases between the two ends. Germline values: CDR1 MDHEN, CDR2 SYDVKM. The CDR3 loop spans 14 amino acids. Here the CDR3 reads CASTASAKGNEQFF. DNA of the CDR3: TGTGCCAGCACTGCCAGCGCGAAGGGGAATGAGCAGTTCTTC.

This clonotype was recorded only once. The rearrangement uses TRBV29-1 and TRBJ2-3, with a weak D call TRBD1 (5 bases). V shed 7 bases and J shed 9 bases, with 17 bases lying between them. This CDR3 is 12 amino acids long. Germline V gene lookup returns CDR1 SQVTM and CDR2 ANQGSEA. This CDR3 is CSAGEGARTQYF. CDR3 coding DNA: TGCAGCGCTGGAGAAGGGGCGCGGACGCAGTATTTT.

Concerning this clonotype itself: At one of its ends the junction is not consistent with the germline gene, which may arise from a read error. The rearrangement joins TRBV29-1 to TRBJ2-3, with 9 bases matching TRBD1. The CDR3 is 13 amino acids. CDR1 is SQVTM and CDR2 is ANQGSEA in the germline V gene. The chain's CDR3 is CSVKDRGLDTQYF. Here the CDR3 DNA reads TGCAGCGTTAAAGACAGGGGGTTAGATACGCAGTATTTT.

The chain combines TRBV25-1 with TRBJ2-5; no definite D call. V lost 5 bases, J lost 7 bases, and 11 bases lay in between. The V gene's germline CDR1 is MGHDK and CDR2 SYGVNS. The CDR3 length is 12 residues. CDR3 protein: CASSKGPRTQYF. The CDR3 DNA is TGTGCCAGCAGTAAAGGCCCAAGGACCCAGTACTTC.

The CDR3 loop reads CSVRGETQYF. The CDR3 DNA reads as TGCAGCGTTCGCGGGGAGACCCAGTACTTC. The chain recombines TRBV29-1 with TRBJ2-5, with D possibly being TRBD2 (5 bases). This CDR3 has 10 amino acids. The V and J ends lost 5 bases and 5 bases respectively, with 6 bases between them. Germline V CDR1 and CDR2: SQVTM, ANQGSEA.